Sequencing of this T cell receptor beta chain was carried out in a study of blood T cell repertoires in COVID-19. Study context: Donors in the United States, Italy and Spain gave samples during acute or convalescent COVID-19. T cells, B-cell-depleted T cells, or PBMCs provided the cDNA or gDNA that served as material.

The germline CDR1 and CDR2 sequences are SEHNR and FQNEAQ (reference sequence). V gave up 5 bases and J gave up 2 bases; unmatched junction bases: 7. This CDR3 has 15 amino acids. Authors' data handling: From reference gene primer amplification, estimates of nucleated cell counts were derived. Sequencing used immunoSEQ multiplex PCR; TCRdb keeps in-frame clones, though not all of them. That table gives V, J and clone size, and the DNA gave D and trimming. Seen here are around 270,000 clones, under 90% observed once, and the top ten hold under 5.5%. The sample comprised peripheral blood. The chain has TRBV7-9 and TRBJ1-2, with 8 bases that match TRBD1. The clonotype originates from a man between 60 and 75 years old with acute or convalescent COVID-19. CDR3 DNA sequence: TGTGCCAGCAGCACCTGGGACAGGTCGAACTATGGCTACACCTTC. It is translated as CASSTWDRSNYGYTF.